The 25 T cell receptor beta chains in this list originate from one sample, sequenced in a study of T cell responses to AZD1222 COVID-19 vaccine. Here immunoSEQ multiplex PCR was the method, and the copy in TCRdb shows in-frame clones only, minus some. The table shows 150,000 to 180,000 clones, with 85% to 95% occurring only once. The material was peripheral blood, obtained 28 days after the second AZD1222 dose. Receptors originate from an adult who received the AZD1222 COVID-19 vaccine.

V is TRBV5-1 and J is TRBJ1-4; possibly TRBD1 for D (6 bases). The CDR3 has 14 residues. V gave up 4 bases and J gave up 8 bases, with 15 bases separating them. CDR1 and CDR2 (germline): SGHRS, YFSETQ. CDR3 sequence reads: CASSPGHGEEKLFF. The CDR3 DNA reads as TGCGCCAGCAGCCCGGGACACGGGGAAGAAAAACTGTTTTTT.

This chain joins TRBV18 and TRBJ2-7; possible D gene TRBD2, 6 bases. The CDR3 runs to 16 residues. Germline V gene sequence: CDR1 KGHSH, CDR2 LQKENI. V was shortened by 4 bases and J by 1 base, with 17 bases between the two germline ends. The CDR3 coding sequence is TGTGCCAGCTCACAGCTGGGGGGTAGCGGATCCTACGAGCAGTACTTC. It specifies CASSQLGGSGSYEQYF.

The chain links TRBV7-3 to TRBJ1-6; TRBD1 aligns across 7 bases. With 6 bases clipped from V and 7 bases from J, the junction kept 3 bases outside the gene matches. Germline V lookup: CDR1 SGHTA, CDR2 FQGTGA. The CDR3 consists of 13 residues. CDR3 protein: CASSRQGNSPLHF. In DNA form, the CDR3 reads TGTGCCAGCAGTCGACAGGGAAATTCACCCCTCCACTTT.

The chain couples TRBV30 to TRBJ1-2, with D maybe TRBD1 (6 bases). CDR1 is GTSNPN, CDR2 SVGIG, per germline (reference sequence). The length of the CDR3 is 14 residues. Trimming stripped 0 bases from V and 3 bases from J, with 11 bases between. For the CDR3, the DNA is TGTGCCTGGAGTGTAGGGGAGGGGGACTATGGCTACACCTTC. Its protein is CAWSVGEGDYGYTF.

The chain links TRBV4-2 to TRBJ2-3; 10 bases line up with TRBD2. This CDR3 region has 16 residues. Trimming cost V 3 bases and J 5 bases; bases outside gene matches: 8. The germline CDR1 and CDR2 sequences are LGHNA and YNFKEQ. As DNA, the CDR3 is TGTGCCAGCAGCCAGGAGAGCGGGGGGGCCGTAGATACGCAGTATTTT. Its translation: CASSQESGGAVDTQYF.

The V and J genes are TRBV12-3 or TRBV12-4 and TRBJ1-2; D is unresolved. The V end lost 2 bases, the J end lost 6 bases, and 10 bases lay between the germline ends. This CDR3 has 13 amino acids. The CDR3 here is CASSLSGVNGYTF. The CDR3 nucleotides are TGTGCCAGCAGTTTATCTGGGGTCAATGGCTACACCTTC.

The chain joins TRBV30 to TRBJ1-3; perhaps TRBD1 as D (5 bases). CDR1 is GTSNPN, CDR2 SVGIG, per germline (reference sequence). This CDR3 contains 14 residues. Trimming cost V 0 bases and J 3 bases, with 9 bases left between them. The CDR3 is CAWSVLGGGNTIYF. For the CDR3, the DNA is TGTGCCTGGAGTGTTCTGGGGGGTGGAAACACCATATATTTT.

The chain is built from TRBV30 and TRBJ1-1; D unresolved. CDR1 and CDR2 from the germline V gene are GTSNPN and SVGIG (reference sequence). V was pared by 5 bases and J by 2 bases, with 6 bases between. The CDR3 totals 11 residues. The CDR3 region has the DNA TGTGCCTGGGTGGCTAACACTGAAGCTTTCTTT. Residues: CAWVANTEAFF.

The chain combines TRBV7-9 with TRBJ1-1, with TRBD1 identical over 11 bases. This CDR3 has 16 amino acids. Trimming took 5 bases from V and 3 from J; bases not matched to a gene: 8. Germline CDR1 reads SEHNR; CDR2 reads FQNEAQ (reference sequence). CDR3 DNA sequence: TGTGCCAGCAGCCTTTCCTGGGACAGGGGGGACACTGAAGCTTTCTTT. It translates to CASSLSWDRGDTEAFF.

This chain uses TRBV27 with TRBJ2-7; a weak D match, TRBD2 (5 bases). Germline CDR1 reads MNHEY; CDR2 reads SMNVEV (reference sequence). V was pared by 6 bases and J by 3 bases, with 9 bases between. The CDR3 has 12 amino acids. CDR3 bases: TGTGCCAGCAGAGATCGGGACTACGAGCAGTACTTC. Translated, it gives CASRDRDYEQYF.

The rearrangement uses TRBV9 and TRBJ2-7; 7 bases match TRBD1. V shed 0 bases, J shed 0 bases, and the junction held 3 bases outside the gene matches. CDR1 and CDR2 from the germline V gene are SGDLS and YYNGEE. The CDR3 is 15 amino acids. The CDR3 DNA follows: TGTGCCAGCAGCGTAGACGGGGACAGCTCCTACGAGCAGTACTTC. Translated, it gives CASSVDGDSSYEQYF.

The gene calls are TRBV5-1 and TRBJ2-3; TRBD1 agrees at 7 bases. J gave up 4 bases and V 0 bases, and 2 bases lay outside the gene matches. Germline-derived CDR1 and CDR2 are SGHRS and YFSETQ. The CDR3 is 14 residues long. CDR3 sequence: CASSLEGQSDTQYF. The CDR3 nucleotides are TGCGCCAGCAGCTTGGAGGGACAGTCAGATACGCAGTATTTT.

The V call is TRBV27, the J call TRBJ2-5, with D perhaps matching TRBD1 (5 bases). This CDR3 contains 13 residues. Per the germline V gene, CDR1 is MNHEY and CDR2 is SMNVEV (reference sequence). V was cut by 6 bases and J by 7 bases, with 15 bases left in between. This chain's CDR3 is CASSSAGNWTQYF. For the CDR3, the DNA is TGTGCCAGCAGCTCCGCAGGGAATTGGACCCAGTACTTC.

The CDR3 DNA reads TGTGCCAGCAGCCAAGGAAGGGGGTGGGCGAACACTGAAGCTTTCTTT. This sequence encodes CASSQGRGWANTEAFF. The chain joins TRBV4-2 to TRBJ1-1; a weak D match, TRBD1 (6 bases). Germline loops: CDR1 LGHNA, CDR2 YNFKEQ. Trimming took off 1 base at V and 1 base at J, with 13 bases between the two ends. This CDR3 has 16 amino acids.

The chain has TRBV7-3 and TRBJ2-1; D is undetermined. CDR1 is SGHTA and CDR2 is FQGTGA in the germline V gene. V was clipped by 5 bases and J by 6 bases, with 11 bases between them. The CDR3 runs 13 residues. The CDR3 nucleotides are TGTGCCAGCAGCCCCCAGAAAGGCAATGAGCAGTTCTTC. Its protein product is CASSPQKGNEQFF.

The chain's CDR3 is CASRSNPTNTEAFF. The DNA of the CDR3 is TGTGCCAGCCGTAGTAACCCGACGAACACTGAAGCTTTCTTT. V usage is TRBV2 and J usage is TRBJ1-1, with unresolved D. Looked up from germline, CDR1 is SNHLY and CDR2 is FYNNEI. Trimming stripped 8 bases from V and 1 base from J, with 14 bases between. CDR3 length equals 14 residues.

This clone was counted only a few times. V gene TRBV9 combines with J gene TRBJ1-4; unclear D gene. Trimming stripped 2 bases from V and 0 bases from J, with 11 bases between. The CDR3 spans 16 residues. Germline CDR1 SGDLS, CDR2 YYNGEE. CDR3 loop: CASSVESFATNEKLFF. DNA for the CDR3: TGTGCCAGCAGCGTGGAGAGTTTTGCAACTAATGAAAAACTGTTTTTT.

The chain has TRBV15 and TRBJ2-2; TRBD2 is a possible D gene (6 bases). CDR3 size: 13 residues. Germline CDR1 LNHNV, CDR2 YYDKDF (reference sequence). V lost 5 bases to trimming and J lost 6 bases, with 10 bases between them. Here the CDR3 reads CATSRTGAGELFF. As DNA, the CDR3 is TGTGCCACCAGCCGGACGGGGGCCGGGGAGCTGTTTTTT.

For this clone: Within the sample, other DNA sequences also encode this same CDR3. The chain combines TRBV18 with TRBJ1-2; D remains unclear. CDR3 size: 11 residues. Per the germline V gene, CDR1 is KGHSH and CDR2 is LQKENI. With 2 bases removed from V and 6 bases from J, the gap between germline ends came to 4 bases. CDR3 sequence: CASSPGDGYTF. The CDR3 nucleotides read TGTGCCAGCTCACCAGGGGATGGCTACACCTTC.

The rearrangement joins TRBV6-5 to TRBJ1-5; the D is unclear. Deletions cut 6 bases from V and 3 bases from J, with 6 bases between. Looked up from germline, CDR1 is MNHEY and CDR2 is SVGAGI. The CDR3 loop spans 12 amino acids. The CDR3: CASSRLNQPQHF. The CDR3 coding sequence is TGTGCCAGCAGCCGACTCAATCAGCCCCAGCATTTT.

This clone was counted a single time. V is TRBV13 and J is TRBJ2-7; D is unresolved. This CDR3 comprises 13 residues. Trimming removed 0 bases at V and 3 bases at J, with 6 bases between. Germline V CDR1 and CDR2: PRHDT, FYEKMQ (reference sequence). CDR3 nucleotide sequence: TGTGCCAGCAGCTTAGGGGCCAGCTACGAGCAGTACTTC. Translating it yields CASSLGASYEQYF.

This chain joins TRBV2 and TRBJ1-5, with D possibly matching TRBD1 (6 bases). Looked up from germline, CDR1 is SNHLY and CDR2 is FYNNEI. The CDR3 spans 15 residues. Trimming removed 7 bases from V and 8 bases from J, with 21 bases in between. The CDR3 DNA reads TGTGCCAGCAAAACCTCCGGGACACCGGTAGAGCCCCAGCATTTT. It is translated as CASKTSGTPVEPQHF.

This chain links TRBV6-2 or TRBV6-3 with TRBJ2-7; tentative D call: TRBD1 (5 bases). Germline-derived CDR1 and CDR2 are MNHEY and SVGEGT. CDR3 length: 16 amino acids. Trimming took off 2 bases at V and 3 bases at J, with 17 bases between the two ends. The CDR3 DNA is TGTGCCAGCAGTTACGTGGGTACTTGGGGCTACTACGAGCAGTACTTC. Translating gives CASSYVGTWGYYEQYF.

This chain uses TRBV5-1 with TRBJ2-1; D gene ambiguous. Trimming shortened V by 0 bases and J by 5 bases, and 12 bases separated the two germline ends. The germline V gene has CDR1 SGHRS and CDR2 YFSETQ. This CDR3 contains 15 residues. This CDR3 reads CASSLGPNGDNEQFF. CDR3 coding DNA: TGCGCCAGCAGCTTGGGTCCCAATGGGGACAATGAGCAGTTCTTC.

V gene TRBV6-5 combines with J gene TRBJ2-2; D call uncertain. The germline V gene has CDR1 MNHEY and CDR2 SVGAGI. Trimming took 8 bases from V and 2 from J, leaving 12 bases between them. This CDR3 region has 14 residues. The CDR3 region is CASGLTRNTGELFF. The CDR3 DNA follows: TGTGCCAGCGGGCTAACACGTAACACCGGGGAGCTGTTTTTT.